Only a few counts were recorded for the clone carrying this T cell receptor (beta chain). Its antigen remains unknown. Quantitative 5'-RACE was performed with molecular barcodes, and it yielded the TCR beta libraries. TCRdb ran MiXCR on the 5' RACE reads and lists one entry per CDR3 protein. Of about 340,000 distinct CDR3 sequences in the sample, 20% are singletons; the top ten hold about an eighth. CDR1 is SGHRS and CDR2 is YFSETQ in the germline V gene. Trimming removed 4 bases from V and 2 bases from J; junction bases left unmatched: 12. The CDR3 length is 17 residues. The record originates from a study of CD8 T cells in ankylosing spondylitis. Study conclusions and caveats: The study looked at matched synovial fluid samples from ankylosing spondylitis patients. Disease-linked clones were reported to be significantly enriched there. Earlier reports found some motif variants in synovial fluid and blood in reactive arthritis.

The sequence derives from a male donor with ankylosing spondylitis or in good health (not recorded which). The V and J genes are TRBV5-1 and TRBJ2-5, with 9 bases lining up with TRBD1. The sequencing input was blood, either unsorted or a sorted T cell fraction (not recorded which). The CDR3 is CASSPGQGVLRQETQYF. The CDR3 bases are TGCGCCAGCAGCCCGGGACAGGGAGTTTTGCGGCAAGAGACCCAGTACTTC. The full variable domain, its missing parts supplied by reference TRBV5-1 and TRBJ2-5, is KAGVTQTPRYLIKTRGQQVTLSCSPISGHRSVSWYQQTPGQGLQFLFEYFSETQRNKGNFPGRFSGRQFSNSRSEMNVSTLELGDSALYLCASSPGQGVLRQETQYFGPGTRLLVL.